The rows below give T cell receptor beta chains drawn from one sample of a study of human T cells and chemical hapten exposure. TCRdb used MiXCR to reprocess the reads, holding one entry per CDR3 protein. The sample includes roughly 120,000 distinct CDR3 sequences, approximately 9.3% of them seen just once. The sequenced material came from whole blood. These receptors were obtained from a human donor in good health. Some clones in this sample may be carry-over from other donors' samples. The CDR3 runs from the conserved cysteine through the conserved F or W. A D gene is named only where the DNA matches it firmly. Clone size is shown for a subset of rows, as once, few, many or a class of expanded clone.

abundance,j_gene,len,d_gene,v_gene,CDR3nt,CDR3aa
.,TRBJ2-1,14,TRBD2,TRBV2,TGTGCCGGCCGGGACAGAGGACTAGCGGGAGAGCAGTTCTTC,CAGRDRGLAGEQFF
.,TRBJ2-7,12,.,TRBV6-2/TRBV6-3,TGTGCCAGCAGTGAGGAGGGGTATGGGCAGTACTTC,CASSEEGYGQYF
many,TRBJ1-5,14,.,TRBV6-6,TGTGCCAGCAGTTACTCGGAACGGCCTCAGCCCCAGCATTTT,CASSYSERPQPQHF
few,TRBJ2-1,18,TRBD2,TRBV10-3,TGTGCCATCAGTGAGTCGATTTGGGTAGCGGGGCTCTACAATGAGCAGTTCTTC,CAISESIWVAGLYNEQFF
few,TRBJ2-7,14,.,TRBV6-2/TRBV6-3,TGTGCCAGCAGTTACAGGGACGGAGCCTACGAGCAGTACTTC,CASSYRDGAYEQYF
.,TRBJ2-1,17,TRBD1,TRBV7-9,TGTGCCAGCAGCCATAGCGGCGGGGACAGGGCCTACAATGAGCAGTTCTTC,CASSHSGGDRAYNEQFF
many,TRBJ2-7,17,.,TRBV12-3/TRBV12-4,TGTGCCAGCAGTTTCATGTTGGGGGGCGGGGGCTTGGGCGAGCAGTACTTC,CASSFMLGGGGLGEQYF
.,TRBJ1-1,15,TRBD1,TRBV12-3/TRBV12-4,TGTGCCAGCAGTATTCCAGGGGGCAGTGGCACTGAAGCTTTCTTT,CASSIPGGSGTEAFF
many,TRBJ1-2,15,TRBD1,TRBV4-3,TGCGCCAGCAGCCCGGACAGGTCTTCTAACTATGGCTACACCTTC,CASSPDRSSNYGYTF
.,TRBJ2-5,13,.,TRBV18,TGTGCCAGCTCACCACTTGACACAGAGACCCAGTACTTC,CASSPLDTETQYF
once,TRBJ2-5,13,TRBD1,TRBV29-1,TGCAGCGTTGAAGGCAGGGGGCTTGAGACCCTGTACTTC,CSVEGRGLETLYF
many,TRBJ1-1,13,.,TRBV5-1,TGCGCCAGCAGCTTGGCCTGGGGGGCTGAAGCTTTCTTT,CASSLAWGAEAFF
many,TRBJ2-3,17,TRBD2,TRBV14,TGTGCCAGCAGCCAAGGGCTAACTAGCGGGGCAACAGATACGCAGTATTTT,CASSQGLTSGATDTQYF
few,TRBJ1-5,14,.,TRBV4-1,TGCGCCAGCAGCAAGATAGGGGTTTATCAGCCCCAGCATTTT,CASSKIGVYQPQHF
.,TRBJ1-5,16,TRBD1,TRBV12-5,TGTGCTAGTGGACGAGGGACAGGGGGCGAGGATCAGCCCCAGCATTTT,CASGRGTGGEDQPQHF
few,TRBJ1-2,17,.,TRBV6-5,TGTGCCAGCAGAGAAGTCGGGGGACGACTCATTAACTATGGCTACACCTTC,CASREVGGRLINYGYTF
few,TRBJ1-5,12,.,TRBV7-9,TGTGCCAGCAGCCCCGGGTTCTACCCCCAGCATTTT,CASSPGFYPQHF
few,TRBJ2-7,13,TRBD2,TRBV29-1,TGCAGCCTAAAGACTAGCGGGGGGGCCCGGAGGTACTTC,CSLKTSGGARRYF
many,TRBJ1-5,14,.,TRBV6-1,TGTGCCAGCAGTGTCCGGGACATGGGTCAGCCCCAGCATTTT,CASSVRDMGQPQHF
.,TRBJ2-2,16,.,TRBV15,TGTGCCACCAGCAGAGAAGCCGGCGGAGGCACCGGGGAGCTGTTTTTT,CATSREAGGGTGELFF
few,TRBJ1-1,14,.,TRBV7-2,TGTGCCAGCACCTACTATATGGGGAACACTGAAGCTTTCTTT,CASTYYMGNTEAFF
.,TRBJ2-3,17,.,TRBV4-1,TGCGCCAGCAGCCAAGTGGGACCGGGACGCCTTACAGATACGCAGTATTTT,CASSQVGPGRLTDTQYF
.,TRBJ2-7,15,TRBD1,TRBV12-3/TRBV12-4,TGTGCCAGCAGTTGGGGACAGGGGGTGTCCTACGAGCAGTACTTC,CASSWGQGVSYEQYF
few,TRBJ2-1,13,TRBD2,TRBV7-9,TGTGCCAGCGGACTAGCGCAACACAATGAGCAGTTCTTC,CASGLAQHNEQFF
many,TRBJ2-2,12,.,TRBV10-3,TGTGCCATCTCAGGGAGCACCGGGGAGCTGTTTTTT,CAISGSTGELFF
.,TRBJ2-1,18,TRBD1,TRBV13,TGTGCCAGCAGCTTAGTGGGGGTGGGACAGAGGTCCTACAATGAGCAGTTCTTC,CASSLVGVGQRSYNEQFF